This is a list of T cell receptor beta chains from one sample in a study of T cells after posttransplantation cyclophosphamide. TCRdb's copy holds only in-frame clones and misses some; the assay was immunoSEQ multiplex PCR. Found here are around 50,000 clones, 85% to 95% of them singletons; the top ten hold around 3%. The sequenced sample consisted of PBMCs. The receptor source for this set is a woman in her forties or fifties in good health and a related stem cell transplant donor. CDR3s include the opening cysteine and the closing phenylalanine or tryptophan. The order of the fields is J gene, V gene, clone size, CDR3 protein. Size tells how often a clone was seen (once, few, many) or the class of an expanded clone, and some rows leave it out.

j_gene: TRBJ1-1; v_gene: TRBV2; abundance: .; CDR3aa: CARGTANTEAFF
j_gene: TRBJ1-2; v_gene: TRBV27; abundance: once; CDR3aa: CASASPQGAYYGYTF
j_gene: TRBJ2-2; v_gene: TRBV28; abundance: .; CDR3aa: CASIRGGATGELFF
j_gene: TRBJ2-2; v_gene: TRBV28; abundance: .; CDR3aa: CASSPQRQGRGGELFF
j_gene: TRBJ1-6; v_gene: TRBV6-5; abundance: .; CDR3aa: CASSYLRTGNSPLHF
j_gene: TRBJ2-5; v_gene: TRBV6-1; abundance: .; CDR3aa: CASVVASGETQYF
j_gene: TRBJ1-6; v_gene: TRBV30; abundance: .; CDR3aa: CAWSVLTGHGSPLHF
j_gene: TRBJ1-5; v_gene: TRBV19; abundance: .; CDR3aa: CASRDRGNQPQHF
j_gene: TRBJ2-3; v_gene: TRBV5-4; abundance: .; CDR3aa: CASSIQGAPEDTQYF
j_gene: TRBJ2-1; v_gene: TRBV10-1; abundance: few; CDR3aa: CASSETGTSANEQFF